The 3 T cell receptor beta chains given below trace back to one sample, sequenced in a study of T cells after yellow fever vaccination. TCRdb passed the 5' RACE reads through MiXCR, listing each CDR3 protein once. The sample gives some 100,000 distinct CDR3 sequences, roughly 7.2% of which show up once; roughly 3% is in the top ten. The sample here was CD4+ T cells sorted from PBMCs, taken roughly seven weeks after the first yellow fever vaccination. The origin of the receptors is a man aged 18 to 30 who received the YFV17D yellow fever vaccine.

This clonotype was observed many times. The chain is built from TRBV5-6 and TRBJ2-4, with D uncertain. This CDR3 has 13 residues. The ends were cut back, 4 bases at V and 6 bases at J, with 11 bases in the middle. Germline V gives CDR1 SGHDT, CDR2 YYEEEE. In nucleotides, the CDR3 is TGTGCCAGCAGCGCTTACTCTGGAAACATTCAGTACTTC. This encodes CASSAYSGNIQYF.

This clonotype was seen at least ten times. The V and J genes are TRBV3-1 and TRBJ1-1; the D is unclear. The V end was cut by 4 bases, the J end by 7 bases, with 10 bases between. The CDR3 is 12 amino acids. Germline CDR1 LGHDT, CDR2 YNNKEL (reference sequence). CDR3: CASSPNEGEAFF. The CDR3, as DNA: TGTGCCAGCAGCCCTAATGAAGGTGAAGCTTTCTTT.

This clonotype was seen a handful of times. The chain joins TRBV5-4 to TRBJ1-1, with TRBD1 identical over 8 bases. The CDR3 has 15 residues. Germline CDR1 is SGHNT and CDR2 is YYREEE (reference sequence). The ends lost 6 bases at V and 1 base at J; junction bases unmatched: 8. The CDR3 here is CASTSRGTGNTEAFF. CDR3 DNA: TGTGCCAGCACCAGCCGCGGGACAGGGAACACTGAAGCTTTCTTT.